Presented here are 24 T cell receptor beta chains from one specimen sequenced in a study of blood T cell repertoires in COVID-19. The protocol was immunoSEQ multiplex PCR, while the TCRdb copy is restricted to in-frame clones and leaves out a portion. The sample holds 200,000 to 250,000 clones; approximately 86% are singletons and the top ten take around 1.4%. Sequenced: peripheral blood. These receptors originate from a man between 18 and 35 years old with active or convalescent COVID-19.

A word on this clone: One junction end does not reproduce the germline sequence, and a read error may be involved. The gene calls are TRBV12-3 or TRBV12-4 and TRBJ2-7; D remains unclear. The CDR3 sequence is 13 residues long. The CDR3 sequence: CAGSRSTAYEQYF. The CDR3 DNA is TGTGCCGGCAGTCGATCTACAGCCTACGAGCAGTACTTC.

The genes are TRBV7-2 and TRBJ2-5; D remains unclear. The germline V gene encodes CDR1 SGHTA and CDR2 FQGNSA. The ends were cut back, 1 base at V and 1 base at J, with 13 bases in the middle. The CDR3 length is 16 residues. The CDR3 protein is CASSLGFSLGQETQYF. In DNA, the CDR3 is TGTGCCAGCAGCTTAGGGTTCTCGCTAGGCCAAGAGACCCAGTACTTC. The complete variable domain, with remaining parts taken from reference TRBV7-2 and TRBJ2-5, reads GAGVSQSPSNKVTEKGKDVELRCDPISGHTALYWYRQSLGQGLEFLIYFQGNSAPDKSGLPSDRFSAERTGGSVSTLTIQRTQQEDSAVYLCASSLGFSLGQETQYFGPGTRLLVL.

The chain uses TRBV4-2 and TRBJ2-2, with D perhaps TRBD1 (5 bases). CDR1 is LGHNA and CDR2 is YNFKEQ in the germline V gene. Trimming removed 5 bases from V and 6 bases from J, with 7 bases in between. This CDR3 has 12 residues. CDR3 loop: CASSARAGELFF. CDR3 sequence (DNA): TGTGCCAGCAGCGCCAGGGCCGGGGAGCTGTTTTTT.

This chain links TRBV4-3 with TRBJ2-1; 9 nucleotides agree with TRBD2. Unmatched junction bases numbered 12, after V lost 1 base and J lost 2 bases. CDR3 length equals 19 residues. Germline V gene data show CDR1 as LGHNA and CDR2 as YSLEER. The DNA for the CDR3 is TGCGCCAGCAGCCAAGCCAAGGGTGGTACTAGCGGGCCCTACAATGAGCAGTTCTTC. It translates to CASSQAKGGTSGPYNEQFF.

In this sample, this clone turned up a few times. This chain connects TRBV11-2 to TRBJ2-1, with D unresolved. The CDR3 is 12 residues long. Germline CDR1 and CDR2: SGHAT and FQNNGV. V was cut by 5 bases and J by 7 bases, with 9 bases left in between. In DNA form, the CDR3 reads TGTGCCAGCAGCCCCCTGTCGAATGAGCAGTTCTTC. It is translated as CASSPLSNEQFF.

This clone was detected once. The chain couples TRBV19 to TRBJ2-1; 7 bases map to TRBD1. CDR3 size: 15 residues. V shed 1 base, J shed 10 bases, and the junction held 10 bases outside the gene matches. CDR1 is LNHDA and CDR2 is SQIVND in the germline V gene (reference sequence). The CDR3 sequence: CASSIVEQGSGEQFF. The CDR3 coding sequence is TGTGCCAGTAGTATAGTGGAACAGGGGTCTGGGGAGCAGTTCTTC.

The chain employs TRBV29-1 and TRBJ1-2; 7 nucleotides align to TRBD1. Losses at the gene ends were 0 bases for V and 10 bases for J; bases not matched to a gene: 5. The CDR3 is 12 amino acids. Germline V gene sequence: CDR1 SQVTM, CDR2 ANQGSEA. The CDR3 loop is CSVEDDRVDYTF. The CDR3 DNA is TGCAGCGTTGAAGACGACAGGGTCGACTACACCTTC.

Here the CDR3 reads CASVGPYGYTF. CDR3 DNA: TGTGCCAGCGTGGGGCCCTATGGCTACACCTTC. The chain links TRBV28 to TRBJ1-2; D possibly corresponds to TRBD1 (5 bases). Germline CDR1 and CDR2: MDHEN and SYDVKM. V gave up 8 bases and J gave up 4 bases, with 8 bases separating them. The CDR3 consists of 11 residues.

This chain connects TRBV27 to TRBJ2-5, with 11 bases fitting TRBD2. The CDR3 has 15 residues. Germline V gives CDR1 MNHEY, CDR2 SMNVEV (reference sequence). After removal of 3 bases from V and 5 bases from J, the junction contained 5 bases not matched to a gene. CDR3 sequence reads: CASSFLAGGGETQYF. As DNA, the CDR3 is TGTGCCAGCAGTTTTTTAGCGGGAGGGGGGGAGACCCAGTACTTC.

In regard to this clone: In the same sample, other DNA sequences code for this CDR3. V is TRBV18 and J is TRBJ2-2; D uncertain. CDR3 size: 12 residues. Germline lookup yields CDR1 KGHSH and CDR2 LQKENI. V shed 6 bases and J shed 3 bases, with 5 bases lying between them. CDR3 protein: CASSPDTGELFF. CDR3 bases: TGTGCCAGCTCTCCCGACACCGGGGAGCTGTTTTTT.

The rearrangement links TRBV5-1 to TRBJ2-7; D is perhaps TRBD1 (6 bases). Germline V CDR1 and CDR2: SGHRS, YFSETQ. Deletions cut 4 bases from V and 3 bases from J, with 14 bases between. This CDR3 is 14 amino acids long. The CDR3 loop reads CASSRTALNYEQYF. The CDR3 DNA is TGCGCCAGCAGCAGGACAGCCCTGAACTACGAGCAGTACTTC.

V is TRBV11-2 and J is TRBJ1-2, with D tentatively TRBD1 (5 bases). CDR3 length: 15 residues. V gave up 0 bases and J gave up 0 bases, with 8 bases separating them. CDR1 and CDR2 (germline): SGHAT, FQNNGV. In DNA, the CDR3 is TGTGCCAGCAGCTTAGACAGGGCGACTAACTATGGCTACACCTTC. Translating it yields CASSLDRATNYGYTF.

V and J are TRBV4-2 and TRBJ1-1, with D possibly matching TRBD1 (5 bases). Germline-derived CDR1 and CDR2 are LGHNA and YNFKEQ. This CDR3 is 13 amino acids long. V dropped 3 bases and J dropped 5 bases, with 10 bases sitting between them. CDR3 DNA: TGTGCCAGCAGCCAGCTCCGGGGGACTGAAGCTTTCTTT. Protein: CASSQLRGTEAFF.

This chain connects TRBV19 to TRBJ1-3, with no clear D. The ends were cut back, 10 bases at V and 8 bases at J, with 15 bases in the middle. The CDR3 extends over 12 amino acids. Germline assignment: CDR1 LNHDA and CDR2 SQIVND (reference sequence). The CDR3 nucleotides are TGTGCCACCACATTCGGGTACGACACCATATATTTT. Amino acids: CATTFGYDTIYF.

The CDR3 sequence: CASSESGNQPQHF. The CDR3 DNA follows: TGTGCCAGCAGTGAATCAGGGAATCAGCCCCAGCATTTT. The V and J genes are TRBV25-1 and TRBJ1-5, with D tentatively TRBD1 (5 bases). Germline values: CDR1 MGHDK, CDR2 SYGVNS. CDR3 length: 13 residues. V was clipped by 1 base and J by 4 bases, with 5 bases between them.

This chain uses TRBV3-1 (or the pseudogene TRBV3-2) with TRBJ2-1; TRBD2 agrees at 16 bases. There are 18 residues in the CDR3. The V segment lost 4 bases and the J segment 2 bases; nucleotides outside the gene matches: 5. Germline V gene sequence: CDR1 LGHDT, CDR2 YNNKEL (reference sequence). The CDR3 coding sequence is TGTGCCAGCAGCCGAACCGGGACTAGCGGGAGGGCCTACAATGAGCAGTTCTTC. As protein: CASSRTGTSGRAYNEQFF.

The chain links TRBV10-1 to TRBJ2-1; TRBD2 agrees at 10 bases. The germline gives CDR1 WNHNN, CDR2 SYGVQD (reference sequence). There are 17 residues in the CDR3. The junction had 15 bases not matched to a gene; V was cut back by 4 bases and J by 9 bases. This CDR3 is CASSGSGIAGGLGEQFF. The CDR3 region has the DNA TGCGCCAGCAGTGGCTCGGGGATAGCGGGAGGACTAGGTGAGCAGTTCTTC.

This chain uses TRBV28 with TRBJ1-1, with TRBD1 identical over 8 bases. Losses at the gene ends were 3 bases for V and 1 base for J; bases not matched to a gene: 1. CDR3 length equals 14 residues. In germline, CDR1 is MDHEN, CDR2 SYDVKM. CDR3 in amino acids: CASSLQGANTEAFF. DNA for the CDR3: TGTGCCAGCAGTTTGCAGGGGGCGAACACTGAAGCTTTCTTT. Using reference TRBV28 and TRBJ1-1 for the parts outside the CDR3, the full variable domain is DVKVTQSSRYLVKRTGEKVFLECVQDMDHENMFWYRQDPGLGLRLIYFSYDVKMKEKGDIPEGYSVSREKKERFSLILESASTNQTSMYLCASSLQGANTEAFFGQGTRLTVV.

This clone was detected only a few times. This sequence joins TRBV30 and TRBJ1-1; D uncertain. The CDR3 is made up of 14 amino acids. Between the trimmed V and J ends, which lost 3 bases and 1 base, there was a span of 12 bases. The germline gives CDR1 GTSNPN, CDR2 SVGIG (reference sequence). The CDR3: CAWSNGLQNTEAFF. The CDR3 DNA follows: TGTGCCTGGAGCAATGGCCTTCAGAACACTGAAGCTTTCTTT.

J is TRBJ1-1 and V is TRBV14; 10 positions match TRBD1. The CDR3 extends over 15 amino acids. The junction had 1 base not matched to a gene; V was cut back by 2 bases and J by 1 base. Germline assignment: CDR1 SGHDN and CDR2 FVKESK. CDR3 nucleotides: TGTGCCAGCAGCCAACGGACAGGGGGGAACACTGAAGCTTTCTTT. Its translation: CASSQRTGGNTEAFF.

The chain is built from TRBV6-2 or TRBV6-3 and TRBJ2-4, with D perhaps matching TRBD1 (6 bases). V was pared by 6 bases and J by 0 bases, with 12 bases between. CDR3 length: 15 amino acids. CDR1 MNHEY and CDR2 SVGEGT come from the germline V gene. The CDR3 nucleotides are TGTGCCAGCAGCCTATACAGGGAAGCCAAAAACATTCAGTACTTC. It specifies CASSLYREAKNIQYF.

J is TRBJ1-1 and V is TRBV10-3; D ambiguous. The germline CDR1 and CDR2 sequences are ENHRY and SYGVKD. The CDR3 spans 14 residues. The ends were cut back, 7 bases at V and 1 base at J, with 13 bases in the middle. CDR3 residues: CAITTGRENTEAFF. CDR3 DNA: TGTGCCATCACCACCGGCCGGGAGAACACTGAAGCTTTCTTT.

A remark on this clone: Other DNA sequences of this sample code for an identical CDR3. This chain uses TRBV7-2 with TRBJ1-5; D is ambiguous. Germline CDR1 reads SGHTA; CDR2 reads FQGNSA. V gave up 3 bases and J gave up 4 bases, with 7 bases separating them. The CDR3 is 13 amino acids. The CDR3 DNA follows: TGTGCCAGCAGCTTGAGAGGGAATCAGCCCCAGCATTTT. Translating it yields CASSLRGNQPQHF.

The V gene is TRBV18, the J gene TRBJ2-7, with a possible D match to TRBD2 (6 bases). CDR3 length: 14 residues. Trimming took off 2 bases at V and 2 bases at J, with 10 bases between the two ends. Germline V CDR1 and CDR2: KGHSH, LQKENI. The CDR3 sequence is CASSPGRGTYEQYF. In nucleotides, the CDR3 is TGTGCCAGCTCACCAGGACGGGGGACCTACGAGCAGTACTTC.